This TCR beta chain was sequenced for a study of T cell changes during pregnancy in multiple sclerosis. Sequenced by immunoSEQ multiplex PCR; TCRdb stores in-frame clones only, minus some. The table shows tens of thousands of clones, with around 94% occurring only once. CDR3 length equals 15 residues. V lost 3 bases and J 5 bases, leaving 17 bases between the germline ends. Germline values: CDR1 SGHDT, CDR2 YYEEEE. The specimen was peripheral blood, collected in the third trimester of pregnancy. The V call is TRBV5-6, the J call TRBJ1-1; possible D gene TRBD1, 6 bases. The TCR sequence derives from a female donor with multiple sclerosis, enrolled in a pregnancy study. The CDR3 here is CASSSLDQGGTEAFF. DNA of the CDR3: TGTGCCAGCAGCTCCTTGGACCAAGGGGGTACTGAAGCTTTCTTT. Full variable domain (rest looked up from reference TRBV5-6 and TRBJ1-1): DAGVTQSPTHLIKTRGQQVTLRCSPKSGHDTVSWYQQALGQGPQFIFQYYEEEERQRGNFPDRFSGHQFPNYSSELNVNALLLGDSALYLCASSSLDQGGTEAFFGQGTRLTVV.